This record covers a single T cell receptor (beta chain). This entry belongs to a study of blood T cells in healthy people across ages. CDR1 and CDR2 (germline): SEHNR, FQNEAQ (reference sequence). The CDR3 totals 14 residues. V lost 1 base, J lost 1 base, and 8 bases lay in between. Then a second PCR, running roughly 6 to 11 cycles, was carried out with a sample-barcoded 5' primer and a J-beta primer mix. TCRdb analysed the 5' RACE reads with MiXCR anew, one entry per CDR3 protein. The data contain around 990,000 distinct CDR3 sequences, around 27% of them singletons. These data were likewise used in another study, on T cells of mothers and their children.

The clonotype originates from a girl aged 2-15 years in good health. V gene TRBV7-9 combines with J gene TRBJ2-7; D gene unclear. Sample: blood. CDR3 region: CASSLGPYSYEQYF. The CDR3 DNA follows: TGTGCCAGCAGCTTAGGTCCGTATTCCTACGAGCAGTACTTC.